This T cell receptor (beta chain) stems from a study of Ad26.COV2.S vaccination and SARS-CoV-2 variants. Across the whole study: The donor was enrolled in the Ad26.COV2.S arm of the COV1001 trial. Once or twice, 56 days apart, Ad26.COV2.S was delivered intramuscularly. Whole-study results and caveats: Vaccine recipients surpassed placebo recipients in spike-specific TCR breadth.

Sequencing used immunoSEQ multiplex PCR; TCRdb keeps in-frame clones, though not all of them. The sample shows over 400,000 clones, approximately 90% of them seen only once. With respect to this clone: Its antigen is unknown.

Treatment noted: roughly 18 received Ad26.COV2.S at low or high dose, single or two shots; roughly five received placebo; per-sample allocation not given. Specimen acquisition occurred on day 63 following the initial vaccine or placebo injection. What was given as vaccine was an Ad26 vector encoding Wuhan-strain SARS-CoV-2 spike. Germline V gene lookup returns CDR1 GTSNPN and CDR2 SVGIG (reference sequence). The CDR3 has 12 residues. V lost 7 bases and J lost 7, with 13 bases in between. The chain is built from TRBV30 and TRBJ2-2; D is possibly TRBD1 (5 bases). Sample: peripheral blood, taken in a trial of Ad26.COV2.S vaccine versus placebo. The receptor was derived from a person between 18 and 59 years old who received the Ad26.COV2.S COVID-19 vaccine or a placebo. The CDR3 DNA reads TGTGCCTTCCGGCAGGGATTCGGGGAGCTGTTTTTT. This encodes CAFRQGFGELFF.